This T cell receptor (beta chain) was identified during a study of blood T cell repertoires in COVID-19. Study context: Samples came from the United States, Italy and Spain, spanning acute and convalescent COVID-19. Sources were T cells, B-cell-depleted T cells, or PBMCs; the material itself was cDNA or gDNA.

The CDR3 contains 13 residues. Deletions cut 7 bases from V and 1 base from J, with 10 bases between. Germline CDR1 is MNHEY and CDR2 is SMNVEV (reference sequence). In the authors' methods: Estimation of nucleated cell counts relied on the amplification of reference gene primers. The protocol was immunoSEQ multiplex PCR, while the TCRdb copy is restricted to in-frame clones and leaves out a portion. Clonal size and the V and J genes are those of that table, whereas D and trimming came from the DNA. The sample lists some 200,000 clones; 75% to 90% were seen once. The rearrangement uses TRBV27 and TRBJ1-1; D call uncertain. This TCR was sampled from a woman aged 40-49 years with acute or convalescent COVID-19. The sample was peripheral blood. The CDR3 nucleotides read TGTGCCAGCACTCCCAGTGGGAACACTGAAGCTTTCTTT. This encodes CASTPSGNTEAFF.